These 24 T cell receptor beta chains originate from one sample sequenced in a study of radiation and T cells in renal cell carcinoma. Specified time point: blood 4 weeks post-SBRT, at nephrectomy. The treatment was: 15 Gy SBRT to primary tumor, nephrectomy 4 weeks later. Generated by immunoSEQ multiplex PCR, the TCRdb table keeps only in-frame clones and is missing some. The table includes 140,000 or so clones, 80% to 90% detected once. The sequencing used blood, collected from a patient whose treatment included radiotherapy and nephrectomy. The receptors were gathered from a woman aged 45-65 years with renal cell carcinoma.

V and J are TRBV5-3 and TRBJ1-5, with 7 positions matching TRBD1. TRBV5-3 counts as an open reading frame of uncertain function. CDR3 length: 15 amino acids. J was trimmed by 7 bases and V by 0 bases; bases with no gene match: 7. In DNA form, the CDR3 reads TGTGCCAGAAGCTTGGGATGGCAGGGGGGACAGCCCCAGCATTTT. This encodes CARSLGWQGGQPQHF.

The CDR3 protein is CASSSQMGPDTQYF. CDR3 nucleotide sequence: TGTGCCAGCAGTTCCCAGATGGGTCCAGATACGCAGTATTTT. The V call is TRBV28, the J call TRBJ2-3; no reliable D call. This CDR3 contains 14 residues. Germline V gene lookup returns CDR1 MDHEN and CDR2 SYDVKM. V was shortened by 4 bases and J by 4 bases, with 12 bases between the two germline ends.

The rearrangement uses TRBV19 and TRBJ1-2; no clear D. Germline V gene sequence: CDR1 LNHDA, CDR2 SQIVND (reference sequence). This CDR3 has 15 residues. The V end was cut by 11 bases, the J end by 7 bases, with 26 bases between. The CDR3 region is CAGSPWVGSPSGYTF. As DNA, the CDR3 is TGTGCCGGATCGCCTTGGGTCGGGAGCCCCTCTGGCTACACCTTC.

This clone was observed a few times. The identical CDR3 is also encoded by other nucleotide sequences in the sample. This sequence joins TRBV5-1 and TRBJ2-2, with a weak D call TRBD2 (6 bases). Germline V gene data show CDR1 as SGHRS and CDR2 as YFSETQ. V was shortened by 2 bases and J by 3 bases, with 8 bases between the two germline ends. The CDR3 spans 14 residues. CDR3 sequence (DNA): TGCGCCAGCAGCTTCGGAGGGGACACCGGGGAGCTGTTTTTT. Amino acid sequence: CASSFGGDTGELFF. Full variable domain (rest looked up from reference TRBV5-1 and TRBJ2-2): KAGVTQTPRYLIKTRGQQVTLSCSPISGHRSVSWYQQTPGQGLQFLFEYFSETQRNKGNFPGRFSGRQFSNSRSEMNVSTLELGDSALYLCASSFGGDTGELFFGEGSRLTVL.

The rearrangement links TRBV5-4 to TRBJ2-4; D is tentatively TRBD1 or TRBD2 (6 bases each). Looked up from germline, CDR1 is SGHNT and CDR2 is YYREEE (reference sequence). The V gene lost 4 bases and the J gene lost 5 bases, with 16 bases spanning the gap. The CDR3 totals 15 residues. The CDR3 here is CASSQGGNKENIQYF. The CDR3 region has the DNA TGTGCCAGCAGCCAAGGGGGGAATAAGGAAAACATTCAGTACTTC.

This clone has only one observation. The chain links TRBV5-6 to TRBJ2-7; 8 bases map to TRBD1. Germline CDR1 SGHDT, CDR2 YYEEEE. V lost 2 bases, J lost 3 bases, and 4 bases stayed unmatched. The CDR3 covers 14 residues. CDR3 residues: CASSFRDRYYEQYF. In nucleotides, the CDR3 is TGTGCCAGCAGCTTCCGGGACAGGTACTACGAGCAGTACTTC.

This chain links TRBV7-8 with TRBJ2-7; D is perhaps TRBD1 (5 bases). Trimming stripped 1 base from V and 6 bases from J, with 19 bases between. Germline-derived CDR1 and CDR2 are SGHVS and FQNEAQ. There are 16 residues in the CDR3. The CDR3 sequence: CASSLVIWQGSGEQYF. As DNA, the CDR3 is TGTGCCAGCAGCTTAGTAATCTGGCAGGGTTCTGGCGAGCAGTACTTC.

This chain links TRBV10-2 with TRBJ1-4, with a tentative D call TRBD1 (6 bases). The CDR3 extends over 14 amino acids. Trimming left V 3 bases short and J 7 bases short, with 12 bases between. Germline V gene lookup returns CDR1 WSHSY and CDR2 SAAADI. The CDR3 reads CASSDGRGREKLFF. CDR3 nucleotide sequence: TGCGCCAGCAGTGATGGCAGGGGTCGTGAAAAACTGTTTTTT.

The chain has TRBV5-1 and TRBJ1-5, with D uncertain. Germline V lookup: CDR1 SGHRS, CDR2 YFSETQ. The CDR3 runs to 17 residues. With 3 bases removed from V and 4 bases from J, the gap between germline ends came to 20 bases. This CDR3 is CASSWTPFLGQNQPQHF. CDR3 nucleotides: TGCGCCAGCAGCTGGACCCCTTTCTTAGGGCAAAATCAGCCCCAGCATTTT.

This clone was recorded only once. The chain couples TRBV28 to TRBJ2-1; 7 positions agree with TRBD2. Per the germline V gene, CDR1 is MDHEN and CDR2 is SYDVKM. Trimming removed 4 bases from V and 0 bases from J; junction bases left unmatched: 3. The length of the CDR3 is 15 residues. The CDR3 region is CASSWIAGSYNEQFF. CDR3 in DNA: TGTGCCAGCAGTTGGATAGCGGGCTCCTACAATGAGCAGTTCTTC.

This clone was seen a few times. The genes are TRBV18 and TRBJ2-3; 10 nucleotides match TRBD1. CDR1 and CDR2 from the germline V gene are KGHSH and LQKENI. The CDR3 is made up of 15 amino acids. Germline trimming cut 4 bases from V and 1 base from J; bases unmatched to any gene: 2. In DNA, the CDR3 is TGTGCCAGCTCACTCGACAGGGGGCGCACAGATACGCAGTATTTT. Translating it yields CASSLDRGRTDTQYF.

This chain joins TRBV6-5 and TRBJ2-7; 7 bases are a match to TRBD2. Per the germline V gene, CDR1 is MNHEY and CDR2 is SVGAGI. The CDR3 length is 15 residues. Trimming cost V 2 bases and J 7 bases; bases outside gene matches: 11. CDR3: CASSYRASGWWEQYF. The CDR3 DNA reads as TGTGCCAGCAGTTACAGGGCTAGCGGCTGGTGGGAGCAGTACTTC.

The chain recombines TRBV18 with TRBJ1-3; unclear D gene. This CDR3 has 16 residues. The V end lost 6 bases, the J end lost 4 bases, and 19 bases lay between the germline ends. Germline V gives CDR1 KGHSH, CDR2 LQKENI. The CDR3 loop reads CASSPDLATPGNTIYF. As DNA, the CDR3 is TGTGCCAGCTCGCCCGACCTAGCGACGCCGGGAAACACCATATATTTT.

The J gene is TRBJ2-5, the V gene TRBV10-3, with D possibly being TRBD1 (6 bases). This CDR3 contains 14 residues. The germline gives CDR1 ENHRY, CDR2 SYGVKD. Deletions cut 4 bases from V and 2 bases from J, with 11 bases between. CDR3 bases: TGTGCCATCAGTGGCAGGGGCCAACAAGAGACCCAGTACTTC. Translation: CAISGRGQQETQYF.

The chain couples TRBV29-1 to TRBJ2-7, with 9 bases aligning to TRBD1. V shed 6 bases, J shed 5 bases, and the junction held 8 bases outside the gene matches. CDR1 and CDR2 (germline): SQVTM, ANQGSEA. This CDR3 has 13 residues. The CDR3 sequence: CSVGTGYANEQYF. For the CDR3, the DNA is TGCAGCGTCGGGACAGGGTACGCCAACGAGCAGTACTTC.

The chain links TRBV10-3 to TRBJ2-5, with 7 bases matching TRBD2. The length of the CDR3 is 13 residues. Per the germline V gene, CDR1 is ENHRY and CDR2 is SYGVKD. V was clipped by 11 bases and J by 6 bases; unmatched bases: 12. This CDR3 reads CASRDREEKTQYF. DNA of the CDR3: TGTGCCTCCAGGGACCGGGAGGAAAAGACCCAGTACTTC.

The rearrangement links TRBV27 to TRBJ1-1; a weak D match, TRBD1 (5 bases). The CDR3 sequence is 13 residues long. From germline, CDR1 is MNHEY and CDR2 SMNVEV (reference sequence). The ends were cut back, 1 base at V and 8 bases at J, with 11 bases in the middle. This CDR3 reads CASSLWGGREAFF. CDR3 in DNA: TGTGCCAGCAGTTTATGGGGCGGCAGGGAAGCTTTCTTT.

The gene calls are TRBV4-3 and TRBJ2-3, with 9 bases aligning to TRBD1. Germline loops: CDR1 LGHNA, CDR2 YSLEER. The CDR3 spans 16 residues. J lost 3 bases, V lost 1 base, and 5 bases had no gene match. The CDR3 reads CASSQVYRGRTDTQYF. Written as DNA, the CDR3 is TGCGCCAGCAGCCAAGTTTACAGGGGGCGAACAGATACGCAGTATTTT.

V gene TRBV11-2 combines with J gene TRBJ2-2; D is undetermined. Germline V gene lookup returns CDR1 SGHAT and CDR2 FQNNGV. The V end lost 5 bases, the J end lost 8 bases, and 15 bases lay between the germline ends. The CDR3 runs to 14 residues. The CDR3 DNA reads as TGTGCCAGCAGCCCCGTGTCAGGCCGGGGGGAGCTGTTTTTT. It encodes CASSPVSGRGELFF.

The chain links TRBV18 to TRBJ1-2; D uncertain. Trimming removed 10 bases from V and 6 bases from J, with 18 bases in between. The germline gives CDR1 KGHSH, CDR2 LQKENI. The CDR3 spans 13 residues. The CDR3 DNA sequence: TGTGCCACCTCGATGTCGGCTGGCGATGGCTACACCTTC. Protein sequence: CATSMSAGDGYTF.

This chain connects TRBV21-1 to TRBJ2-2; the table names TRBD2, a call not compared with the DNA. TRBV21-1 is termed a pseudogene. CDR3 size: 14 residues. This CDR3 is CASSKPPGAGELFF. The CDR3 DNA is TGTGCCAGCAGCAAGCCTCCCGGGGCCGGGGAGCTGTTTTTT.

The V call is TRBV28, the J call TRBJ2-7; D might be TRBD2 (5 bases). Germline CDR1 is MDHEN and CDR2 is SYDVKM. The CDR3 has 12 residues. Trimming stripped 6 bases from V and 3 bases from J, with 9 bases between. CDR3 amino acids: CASSVGLYEQYF. DNA for the CDR3: TGTGCCAGCAGCGTTGGACTCTACGAGCAGTACTTC.

This clone was counted between two and nine times. This sequence joins TRBV19 and TRBJ2-2; 8 nucleotides align to TRBD1. The germline CDR1 and CDR2 sequences are LNHDA and SQIVND (reference sequence). The J segment lost 0 bases and the V segment lost 3 bases, leaving 0 bases of the junction unmatched. This CDR3 has 15 amino acids. Written as DNA, the CDR3 is TGTGCCAGTAGTATGGACAGGGCGAACACCGGGGAGCTGTTTTTT. Its protein is CASSMDRANTGELFF.

The chain recombines TRBV15 with TRBJ1-1; D remains ambiguous. Germline V lookup: CDR1 LNHNV, CDR2 YYDKDF (reference sequence). The V end was cut by 0 bases, the J end by 6 bases, with 11 bases between. The CDR3 totals 14 residues. The CDR3, as DNA: TGTGCCACCAGCAGAGATCTCAATGGAGCTGAAGCTTTCTTT. The encoded protein is CATSRDLNGAEAFF. Full variable domain (remainder filled in from reference TRBV15 and TRBJ1-1): DAMVIQNPRYQVTQFGKPVTLSCSQTLNHNVMYWYQQKSSQAPKLLFHYYDKDFNNEADTPDNFQSRRPNTSFCFLDIRSPGLGDTAMYLCATSRDLNGAEAFFGQGTRLTVV.